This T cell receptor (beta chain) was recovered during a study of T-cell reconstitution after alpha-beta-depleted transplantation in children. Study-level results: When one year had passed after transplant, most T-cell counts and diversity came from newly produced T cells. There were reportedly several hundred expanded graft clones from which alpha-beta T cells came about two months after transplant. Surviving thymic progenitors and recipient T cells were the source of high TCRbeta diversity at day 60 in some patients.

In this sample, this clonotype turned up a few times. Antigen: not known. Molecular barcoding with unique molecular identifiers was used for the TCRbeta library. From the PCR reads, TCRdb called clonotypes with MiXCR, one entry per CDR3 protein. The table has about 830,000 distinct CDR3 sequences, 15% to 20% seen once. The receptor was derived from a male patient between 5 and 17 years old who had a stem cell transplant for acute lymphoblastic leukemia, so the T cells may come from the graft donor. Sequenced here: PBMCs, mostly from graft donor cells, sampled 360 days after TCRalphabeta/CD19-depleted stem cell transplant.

The DNA for the CDR3 is TGTGCCAGCAGGCCGACAGGGGTGCACCAGCCCCAGCATTTT. It codes for CASRPTGVHQPQHF. The rearrangement uses TRBV12-3 or TRBV12-4 and TRBJ1-5; 8 bases fit TRBD1. The trim removed 6 bases at V and 7 bases at J, leaving 8 bases unmatched. The CDR3 sequence is 14 residues long.